The T cell receptor beta chain under discussion was sequenced for a study of T cell responses to AZD1222 COVID-19 vaccine. Profiled with immunoSEQ multiplex PCR; TCRdb holds only in-frame clones, not every one. The table has about 180,000 clones, approximately 92% seen once; the top ten hold 6.9%. The sequence derives from an adult in good health. The sample here was peripheral blood, taken on day 0 of AZD1222 vaccination.

CDR3 DNA sequence: TGTGCCAGCAGCTTAACCACAACACGGAGCGAAGACACTAACTATGGCTACACCTTC. It codes for CASSLTTTRSEDTNYGYTF. V and J are TRBV7-9 and TRBJ1-2; D not resolved. The CDR3 consists of 19 residues. Germline-derived CDR1 and CDR2 are SEHNR and FQNEAQ (reference sequence). V was clipped by 2 bases and J by 0 bases, with 22 bases between them.